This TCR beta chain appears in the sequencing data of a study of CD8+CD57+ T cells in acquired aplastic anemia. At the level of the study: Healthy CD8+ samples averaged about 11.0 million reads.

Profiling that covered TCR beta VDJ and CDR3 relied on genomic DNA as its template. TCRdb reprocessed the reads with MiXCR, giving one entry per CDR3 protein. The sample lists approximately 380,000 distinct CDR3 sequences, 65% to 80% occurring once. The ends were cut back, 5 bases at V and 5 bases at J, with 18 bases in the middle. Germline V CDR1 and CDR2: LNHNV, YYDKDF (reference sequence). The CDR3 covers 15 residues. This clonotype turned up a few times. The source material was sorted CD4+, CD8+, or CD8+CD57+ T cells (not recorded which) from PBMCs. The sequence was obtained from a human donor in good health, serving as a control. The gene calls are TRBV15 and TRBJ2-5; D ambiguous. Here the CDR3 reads CATSPEKVRGETQYF. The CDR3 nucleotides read TGTGCCACCAGCCCAGAGAAGGTTCGAGGCGAGACCCAGTACTTC.